The 24 T cell receptor beta chains below all came from one sample that was sequenced in a study of T cells in Graves' hyperthyroidism and ophthalmopathy. It was RNA transcripts that yielded the amplified TCR beta CDR3 regions. The TCR CDR3 was amplified in a first-round RT-PCR using the HTBI primer set. MiXCR, run by TCRdb on the multiplex PCR reads, gives a single entry per CDR3 protein. The sample contains fewer than 250,000 distinct CDR3 sequences, less than 20% of which appear only once. Sequencing was carried out using blood. Receptors were obtained from a woman aged 18-29 years with Graves' ophthalmopathy.

There are many counts of this clonotype. This chain joins TRBV5-4 and TRBJ2-1, with 8 nucleotides matching TRBD2. V trimming: 3 bases; J trimming: 3 bases; junction bases outside the gene matches: 2. CDR1 SGHNT and CDR2 YYREEE come from the germline V gene (reference sequence). This CDR3 has 14 residues. CDR3 loop: CASSYGGDYNEQFF. DNA for the CDR3: TGTGCCAGCAGCTACGGGGGGGACTACAATGAGCAGTTCTTC. The variable domain in full, completed from reference TRBV5-4 and TRBJ2-1, reads ETGVTQSPTHLIKTRGQQVTLRCSSQSGHNTVSWYQQALGQGPQFIFQYYREEENGRGNFPPRFSGLQFPNYSSELNVNALELDDSALYLCASSYGGDYNEQFFGPGTRLTVL.

This clonotype was detected only a few times. The chain employs TRBV12-3 or TRBV12-4 and TRBJ2-7; 7 bases line up with TRBD2. The length of the CDR3 is 14 residues. V lost 3 bases and J lost 6; bases outside the gene matches: 8. CDR3 residues: CASSFGGGPSEQYF. The CDR3 DNA sequence: TGTGCCAGCAGTTTTGGGGGAGGGCCGAGCGAGCAGTACTTC.

The chain has TRBV4-2 and TRBJ2-2; 7 nucleotides line up with TRBD1. From germline, CDR1 is LGHNA and CDR2 YNFKEQ. There are 16 residues in the CDR3. The V gene end was trimmed by 5 bases and the J gene end by 1 base; junction bases not matched to a gene: 7. CDR3 region: CASSTRTGKNTGELFF. The CDR3 DNA reads TGTGCCAGCAGCACCCGGACAGGAAAGAACACCGGGGAGCTGTTTTTT.

At least ten counts were recorded for this clonotype. The CDR3 DNA sequence: TGTGCCAGCAGCTTAGGCCTAGCGGGCCCAAACAATGAGCAGTTCTTC. It codes for CASSLGLAGPNNEQFF. This chain connects TRBV7-9 to TRBJ2-1, with 8 bases matching TRBD2. Germline V CDR1 and CDR2: SEHNR, FQNEAQ (reference sequence). The J segment lost 5 bases and the V segment lost 1 base, leaving 7 bases of the junction unmatched. CDR3 length: 16 amino acids.

This clonotype came up many times. The chain employs TRBV6-1 and TRBJ2-2; perhaps TRBD1 as D (5 bases). Germline CDR1 is MNHNS and CDR2 is SASEGT. The CDR3 length is 14 residues. Trimming removed 5 bases at V and 2 bases at J, with 9 bases between. The CDR3 DNA sequence: TGTGCCAGCAGTTATACAGGCAACACCGGGGAGCTGTTTTTT. Amino acid sequence: CASSYTGNTGELFF.

The chain links TRBV20-1 to TRBJ2-7; TRBD1 aligns across 7 bases. Germline V gives CDR1 DFQATT, CDR2 SNEGSKA (reference sequence). This CDR3 region has 13 residues. V lost 3 bases to trimming and J lost 4 bases; unmatched junction nucleotides: 6. Here the CDR3 reads CSASRGQAYEQYF. The CDR3 DNA follows: TGCAGTGCTAGCCGCGGACAGGCGTACGAGCAGTACTTC.

A remark on this clonotype: This could be a read error, since a much larger clone is one nucleotide away. DNA for the CDR3: TGTGCCAGCAGGGGACGGCTAAACACCGGGGAGCTGTTTTTT. It encodes CASRGRLNTGELFF. The chain is built from TRBV28 and TRBJ2-2; D tentatively fits TRBD1 or TRBD2 (5 bases each). Trimming removed 6 bases from V and 2 bases from J, with 10 bases in between. CDR1 is MDHEN, CDR2 SYDVKM, per germline. CDR3 length: 14 amino acids. The full variable domain, rest sourced from reference TRBV28 and TRBJ2-2, is DVKVTQSSRYLVKRTGEKVFLECVQDMDHENMFWYRQDPGLGLRLIYFSYDVKMKEKGDIPEGYSVSREKKERFSLILESASTNQTSMYLCASRGRLNTGELFFGEGSRLTVL.

At least ten counts were recorded for this clonotype. The chain carries TRBV3-1 and TRBJ1-6; unclear D gene. The CDR3 is 13 residues long. V lost 1 base to trimming and J lost 5 bases, with 3 bases between them. Germline V lookup: CDR1 LGHDT, CDR2 YNNKEL (reference sequence). The CDR3 sequence: CASSQGHNSPLHF. The CDR3 bases are TGTGCCAGCAGCCAAGGGCATAATTCACCCCTCCACTTT.

The table lists this clonotype with many counts. The rearrangement joins TRBV18 to TRBJ1-1; 7 bases match TRBD1. J lost 1 base, V lost 4 bases, and 3 bases had no gene match. The length of the CDR3 is 14 residues. Germline V gene sequence: CDR1 KGHSH, CDR2 LQKENI. The CDR3 here is CASSRDRANTEAFF. The DNA of the CDR3 is TGTGCCAGCTCACGTGACAGGGCGAACACTGAAGCTTTCTTT.

This clonotype was counted at least ten times. The V gene is TRBV28, the J gene TRBJ2-7, with D tentatively TRBD1 (5 bases). CDR3 length: 14 amino acids. CDR1 is MDHEN and CDR2 is SYDVKM in the germline V gene. V lost 3 bases, J lost 0 bases, and 9 bases lay in between. The CDR3 spells CASSFGRVSYEQYF. CDR3 DNA: TGTGCCAGCAGTTTTGGCAGGGTCTCCTACGAGCAGTACTTC.

This clonotype has ten or more counts. The CDR3, as DNA: TGTGCCAGCTCACCTGAAATCGATTACAATGAGCAGTTCTTC. This codes for CASSPEIDYNEQFF. V is TRBV18 and J is TRBJ2-1; D gene ambiguous. Germline CDR1 and CDR2: KGHSH and LQKENI. Trimming removed 3 bases at V and 4 bases at J, with 10 bases between. The CDR3 length is 14 residues.

The chain is built from TRBV29-1 and TRBJ2-1, with TRBD2 matching over 11 bases. The V segment lost 6 bases and the J segment 9 bases; nucleotides outside the gene matches: 16. CDR3 length: 16 residues. Per the germline V gene, CDR1 is SQVTM and CDR2 is ANQGSEA. The DNA for the CDR3 is TGCAGCGTCTCCTACCCCGGGACTAGCGGAAGGCGTGAGCAGTTCTTC. This sequence encodes CSVSYPGTSGRREQFF.

This clonotype has a handful of counts. This sequence joins TRBV19 and TRBJ2-3; perhaps TRBD2 as D (7 bases). The V gene's germline CDR1 is LNHDA and CDR2 SQIVND (reference sequence). The CDR3 spans 17 residues. The V end was cut by 4 bases, the J end by 2 bases, with 19 bases between. The CDR3 DNA sequence: TGTGCCAGTAGTACCCGTGGGGGGGCGTTGTTCACAGATACGCAGTATTTT. Encoded protein: CASSTRGGALFTDTQYF. Variable domain in full (rest from reference TRBV19 and TRBJ2-3): DGGITQSPKYLFRKEGQNVTLSCEQNLNHDAMYWYRQDPGQGLRLIYYSQIVNDFQKGDIAEGYSVSREKKESFPLTVTSAQKNPTAFYLCASSTRGGALFTDTQYFGPGTRLTVL.

The V call is TRBV3-1, the J call TRBJ2-2; 7 bases map to TRBD1. The germline V gene encodes CDR1 LGHDT and CDR2 YNNKEL (reference sequence). Losses at the gene ends were 2 bases for V and 0 bases for J; bases not matched to a gene: 3. CDR3 length equals 16 residues. CDR3 sequence (DNA): TGTGCCAGCAGCCAACGAGGGGGCACGAACACCGGGGAGCTGTTTTTT. Residues: CASSQRGGTNTGELFF.

The CDR3 sequence is CASSQSTGETDEQYF. Here the CDR3 DNA reads TGTGCCAGCAGCCAATCGACAGGGGAAACGGACGAGCAGTACTTC. The chain has TRBV7-8 and TRBJ2-7, with 8 bases matching TRBD1. The CDR3 extends over 15 amino acids. The V gene end was trimmed by 5 bases and the J gene end by 5 bases; junction bases not matched to a gene: 11. Germline-derived CDR1 and CDR2 are SGHVS and FQNEAQ.

This clonotype was found many times. The rearrangement uses TRBV28 and TRBJ2-7, with D perhaps matching TRBD1 (6 bases). The ends were cut back, 2 bases at V and 3 bases at J, with 8 bases in the middle. CDR3 length: 13 amino acids. Germline lookup yields CDR1 MDHEN and CDR2 SYDVKM. The CDR3 coding sequence is TGTGCCAGCAGTTTAATAGGGGGCTACGAGCAGTACTTC. Encoded protein: CASSLIGGYEQYF.

This clonotype was detected many times. This sequence joins TRBV20-1 and TRBJ1-1; D may be TRBD1 (5 bases). Trimming cost V 5 bases and J 4 bases, with 14 bases left between them. This CDR3 comprises 13 residues. Germline lookup yields CDR1 DFQATT and CDR2 SNEGSKA (reference sequence). CDR3 bases: TGCAGTGCTCCCTTGACAGCGGGCACTGAAGCTTTCTTT. Translation: CSAPLTAGTEAFF.

There are many counts of this clonotype. The chain couples TRBV20-1 to TRBJ2-1; a possible D gene is TRBD2 (6 bases). The CDR3 spans 14 residues. V was shortened by 6 bases and J by 8 bases, with 20 bases between the two germline ends. Looked up from germline, CDR1 is DFQATT and CDR2 is SNEGSKA (reference sequence). The CDR3 DNA reads as TGCAGTGCCTCCCCGGGAGCCCGGTTCGATGAGCAGTTCTTC. Its translation is CSASPGARFDEQFF.

The sample holds many counts of this clonotype. The chain carries TRBV6-6 and TRBJ1-2; D unresolved. In germline, CDR1 is MNHNY, CDR2 SVGAGI (reference sequence). This CDR3 is 13 amino acids long. V shed 2 bases and J shed 4 bases, with 8 bases lying between them. CDR3 protein: CASSYGVRYGYTF. The CDR3 region has the DNA TGTGCCAGCAGTTACGGAGTCCGCTATGGCTACACCTTC.

This clonotype was counted many times. The chain links TRBV7-8 to TRBJ1-2; tentative D call: TRBD1 (5 bases). The germline V gene has CDR1 SGHVS and CDR2 FQNEAQ. This CDR3 is built from 14 residues. The ends were cut back, 2 bases at V and 3 bases at J, with 10 bases in the middle. The CDR3 protein is CASSLQGEDYGYTF. The CDR3 DNA sequence: TGTGCCAGCAGCTTACAGGGTGAGGACTATGGCTACACCTTC.

As regards this clonotype: A much larger clone lies a single base off, so this may be a read error. The rearrangement links TRBV28 to TRBJ2-1; perhaps TRBD2 as D (6 bases). The CDR3 sequence is 11 residues long. CDR1 and CDR2 (germline): MDHEN, SYDVKM. Here the CDR3 DNA reads TGTGCCACCCGGGGGAACAATGAGCAGCTCTTC. Amino acids: CATRGNNEQLF.

This clonotype was picked up many times. The chain links TRBV12-3 or TRBV12-4 to TRBJ2-3; tentatively, D is TRBD1 or TRBD2 (5 bases each). The V end lost 5 bases, the J end lost 4 bases, and 16 bases lay between the germline ends. The CDR3 totals 15 residues. The CDR3 DNA reads TGTGCCAGCAGTCCACGGGACGGAGTAGCAGATACGCAGTATTTT. Translated: CASSPRDGVADTQYF.

This clonotype showed up many times. This chain uses TRBV12-3 or TRBV12-4 with TRBJ2-3; the match to TRBD2 covers 7 bases. Trimming at V came to 2 bases and at J to 4 bases, leaving 3 bases not matched to a gene. This CDR3 is built from 14 residues. CDR3 sequence: CASSLRGSSDTQYF. CDR3 in DNA: TGTGCCAGCAGTTTACGCGGGAGTTCAGATACGCAGTATTTT.

This chain connects TRBV19 to TRBJ2-7; 7 bases match TRBD1. The CDR3 has 16 amino acids. J lost 0 bases, V lost 3 bases, and 8 bases had no gene match. Germline CDR1 is LNHDA and CDR2 is SQIVND (reference sequence). In DNA, the CDR3 is TGTGCCAGTAGTATTAGTGGGACAGCCTCCTCCTACGAGCAGTACTTC. It is translated as CASSISGTASSYEQYF.